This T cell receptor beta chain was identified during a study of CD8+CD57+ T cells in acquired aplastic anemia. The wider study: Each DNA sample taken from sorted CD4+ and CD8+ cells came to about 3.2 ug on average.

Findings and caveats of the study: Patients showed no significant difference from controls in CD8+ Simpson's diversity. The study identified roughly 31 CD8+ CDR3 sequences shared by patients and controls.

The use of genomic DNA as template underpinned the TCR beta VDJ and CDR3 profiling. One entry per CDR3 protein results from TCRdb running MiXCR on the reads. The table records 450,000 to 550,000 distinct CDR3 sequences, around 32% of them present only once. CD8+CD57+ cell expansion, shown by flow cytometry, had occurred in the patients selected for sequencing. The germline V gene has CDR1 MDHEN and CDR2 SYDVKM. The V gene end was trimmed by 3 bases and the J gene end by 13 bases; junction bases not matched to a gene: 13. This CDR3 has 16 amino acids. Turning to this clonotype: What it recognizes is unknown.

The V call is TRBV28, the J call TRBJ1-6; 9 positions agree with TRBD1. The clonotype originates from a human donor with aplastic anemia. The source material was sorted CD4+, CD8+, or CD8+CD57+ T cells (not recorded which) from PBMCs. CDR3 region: CASSFPMPGQGGPLHF. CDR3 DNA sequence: TGTGCCAGCAGTTTTCCCATGCCGGGACAGGGAGGGCCCCTCCACTTT.